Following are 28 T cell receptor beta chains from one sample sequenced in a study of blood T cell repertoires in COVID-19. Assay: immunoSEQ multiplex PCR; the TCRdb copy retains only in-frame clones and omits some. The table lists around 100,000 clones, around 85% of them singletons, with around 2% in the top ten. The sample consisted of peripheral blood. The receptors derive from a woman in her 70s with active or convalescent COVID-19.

The CDR3 region is CASSLRRAYEQYF. CDR3 sequence (DNA): TGTGCCAGCAGCTTGCGCAGGGCCTACGAGCAGTACTTC. The chain has TRBV5-6 and TRBJ2-7; D is perhaps TRBD1 (5 bases). V was cut by 1 base and J by 2 bases, with 7 bases left in between. The CDR3 length is 13 residues. CDR1 is SGHDT, CDR2 YYEEEE, per germline.

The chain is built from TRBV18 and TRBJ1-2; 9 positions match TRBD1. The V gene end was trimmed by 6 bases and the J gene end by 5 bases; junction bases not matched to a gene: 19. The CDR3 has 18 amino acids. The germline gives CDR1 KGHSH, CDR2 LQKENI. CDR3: CASSPTRDRADYWYGYTF. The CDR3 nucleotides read TGTGCCAGCTCGCCCACCCGGGACAGGGCTGATTATTGGTATGGCTACACCTTC.

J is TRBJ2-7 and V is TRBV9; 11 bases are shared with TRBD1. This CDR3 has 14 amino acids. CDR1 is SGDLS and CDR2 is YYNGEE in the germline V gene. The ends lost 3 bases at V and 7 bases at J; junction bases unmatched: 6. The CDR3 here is CASSARTGGSEQYF. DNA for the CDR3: TGTGCCAGCAGCGCCAGGACAGGGGGCAGTGAGCAGTACTTC.

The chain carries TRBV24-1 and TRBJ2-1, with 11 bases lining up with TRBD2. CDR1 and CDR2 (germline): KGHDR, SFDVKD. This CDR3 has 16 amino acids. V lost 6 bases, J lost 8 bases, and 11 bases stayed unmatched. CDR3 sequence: CATSRNGLAGGHEQFF. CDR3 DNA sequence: TGTGCCACCAGTCGGAATGGGCTAGCGGGGGGCCATGAGCAGTTCTTC.

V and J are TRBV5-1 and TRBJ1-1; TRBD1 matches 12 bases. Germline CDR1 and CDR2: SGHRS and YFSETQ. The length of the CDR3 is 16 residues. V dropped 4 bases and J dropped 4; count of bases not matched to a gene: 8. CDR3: CASSRTGTGGFTEAFF. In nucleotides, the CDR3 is TGCGCCAGCAGCCGGACCGGGACAGGGGGCTTCACTGAAGCTTTCTTT.

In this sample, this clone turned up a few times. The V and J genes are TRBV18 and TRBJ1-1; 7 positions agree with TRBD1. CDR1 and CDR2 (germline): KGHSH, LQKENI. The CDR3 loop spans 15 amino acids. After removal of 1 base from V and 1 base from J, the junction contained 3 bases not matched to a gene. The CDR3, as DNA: TGTGCCAGCTCACCACAAGGGGGCGGGAACACTGAAGCTTTCTTT. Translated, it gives CASSPQGGGNTEAFF.

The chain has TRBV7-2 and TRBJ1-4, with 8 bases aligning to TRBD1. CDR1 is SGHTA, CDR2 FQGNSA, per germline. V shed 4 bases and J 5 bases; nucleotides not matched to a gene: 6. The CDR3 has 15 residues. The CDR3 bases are TGTGCCAGCAGCTACCGGACAGGGAGGAATGAAAAACTGTTTTTT. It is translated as CASSYRTGRNEKLFF.

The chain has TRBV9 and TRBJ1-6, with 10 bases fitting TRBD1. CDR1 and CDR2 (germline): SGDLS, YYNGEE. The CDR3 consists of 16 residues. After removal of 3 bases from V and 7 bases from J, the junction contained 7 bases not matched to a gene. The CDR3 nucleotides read TGTGCCAGCAGCGACGACAGGGGGCTGAAGAATTCACCCCTCCACTTT. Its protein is CASSDDRGLKNSPLHF.

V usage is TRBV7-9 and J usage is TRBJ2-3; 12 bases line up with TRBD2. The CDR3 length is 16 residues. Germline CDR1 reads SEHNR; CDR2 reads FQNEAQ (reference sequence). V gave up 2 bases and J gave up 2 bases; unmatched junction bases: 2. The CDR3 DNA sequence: TGTGCCAGCAGCTTAACTAGCGGGGGGTCCACAGATACGCAGTATTTT. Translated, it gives CASSLTSGGSTDTQYF. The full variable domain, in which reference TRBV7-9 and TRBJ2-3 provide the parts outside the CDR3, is DTGVSQNPRHKITKRGQNVTFRCDPISEHNRLYWYRQTLGQGPEFLTYFQNEAQLEKSRLLSDRFSAERPKGSFSTLEIQRTEQGDSAMYLCASSLTSGGSTDTQYFGPGTRLTVL.

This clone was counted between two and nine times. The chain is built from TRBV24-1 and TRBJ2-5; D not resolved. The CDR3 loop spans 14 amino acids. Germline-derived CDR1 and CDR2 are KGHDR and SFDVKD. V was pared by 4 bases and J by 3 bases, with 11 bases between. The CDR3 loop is CATSESSKKETQYF. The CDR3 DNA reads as TGTGCCACCAGTGAGTCGAGCAAGAAAGAGACCCAGTACTTC.

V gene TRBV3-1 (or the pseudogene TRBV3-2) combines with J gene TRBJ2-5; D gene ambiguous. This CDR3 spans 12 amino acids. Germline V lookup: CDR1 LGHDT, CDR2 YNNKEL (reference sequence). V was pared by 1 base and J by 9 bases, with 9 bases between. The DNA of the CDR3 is TGTGCCAGCAGCCAAGCTAGGTTGTCCCAGTACTTC. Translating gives CASSQARLSQYF.

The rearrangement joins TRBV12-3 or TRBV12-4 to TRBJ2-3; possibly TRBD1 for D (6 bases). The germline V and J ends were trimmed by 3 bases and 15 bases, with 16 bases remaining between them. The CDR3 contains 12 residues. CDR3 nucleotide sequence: TGTGCCAGCAGTTTCCGGGACACCAAAAACTATTTT. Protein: CASSFRDTKNYF.

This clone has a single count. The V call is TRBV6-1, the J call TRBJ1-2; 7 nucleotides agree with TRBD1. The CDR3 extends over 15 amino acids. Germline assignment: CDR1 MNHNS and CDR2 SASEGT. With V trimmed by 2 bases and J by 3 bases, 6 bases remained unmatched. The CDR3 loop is CASSEIAGGHYGYTF. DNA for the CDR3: TGTGCCAGCAGTGAAATCGCAGGGGGTCACTATGGCTACACCTTC.

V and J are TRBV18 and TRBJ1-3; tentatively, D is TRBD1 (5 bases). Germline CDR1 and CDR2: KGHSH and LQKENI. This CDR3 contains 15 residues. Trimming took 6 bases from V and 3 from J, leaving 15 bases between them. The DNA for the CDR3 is TGTGCCAGCTCGGTAGACGGGGGGAATGGAAACACCATATATTTT. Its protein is CASSVDGGNGNTIYF.

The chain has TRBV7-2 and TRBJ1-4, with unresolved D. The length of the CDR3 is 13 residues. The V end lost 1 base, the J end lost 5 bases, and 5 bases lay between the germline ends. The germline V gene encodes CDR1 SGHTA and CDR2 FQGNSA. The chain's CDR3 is CASSLERNEKLFF. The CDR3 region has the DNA TGTGCCAGCAGCTTAGAACGGAATGAAAAACTGTTTTTT.

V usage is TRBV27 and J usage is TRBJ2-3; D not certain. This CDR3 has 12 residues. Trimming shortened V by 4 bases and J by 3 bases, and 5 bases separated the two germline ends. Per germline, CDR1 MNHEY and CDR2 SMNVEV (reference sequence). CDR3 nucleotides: TGTGCCAGCAGTTCGAGGACAGATACGCAGTATTTT. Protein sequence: CASSSRTDTQYF.

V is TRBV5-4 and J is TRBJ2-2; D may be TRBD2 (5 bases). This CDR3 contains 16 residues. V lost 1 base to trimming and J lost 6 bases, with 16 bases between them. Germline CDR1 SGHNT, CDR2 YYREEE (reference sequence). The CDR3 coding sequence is TGTGCCAGCAGCTTGATGGCATTGCGCGGGCCCGGGGAGCTGTTTTTT. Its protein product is CASSLMALRGPGELFF.

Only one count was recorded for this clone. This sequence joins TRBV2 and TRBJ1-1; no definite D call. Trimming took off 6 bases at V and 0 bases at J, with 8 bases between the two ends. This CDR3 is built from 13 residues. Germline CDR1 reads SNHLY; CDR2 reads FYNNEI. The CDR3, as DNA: TGTGCCAGCAGGTCGGGGTTGAACACTGAAGCTTTCTTT. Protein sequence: CASRSGLNTEAFF.

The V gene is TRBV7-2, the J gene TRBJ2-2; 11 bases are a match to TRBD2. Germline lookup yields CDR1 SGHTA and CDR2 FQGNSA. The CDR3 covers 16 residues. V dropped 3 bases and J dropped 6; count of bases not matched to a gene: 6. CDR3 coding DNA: TGTGCCAGCAGCTTGTTTAGCGGGGGGGCATCCGGGGAGCTGTTTTTT. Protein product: CASSLFSGGASGELFF.

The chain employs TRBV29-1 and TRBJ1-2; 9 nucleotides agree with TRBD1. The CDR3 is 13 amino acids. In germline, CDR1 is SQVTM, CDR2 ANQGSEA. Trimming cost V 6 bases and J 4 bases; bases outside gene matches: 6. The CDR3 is CSVPRTGVYGYTF. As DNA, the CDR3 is TGCAGCGTCCCGAGGACAGGGGTCTATGGCTACACCTTC.

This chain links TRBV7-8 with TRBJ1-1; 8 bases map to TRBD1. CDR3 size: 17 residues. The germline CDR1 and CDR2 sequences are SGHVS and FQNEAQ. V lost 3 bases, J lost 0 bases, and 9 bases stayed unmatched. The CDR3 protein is CASSFYRGLGVNTEAFF. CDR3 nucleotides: TGTGCCAGCAGCTTTTACAGGGGGTTGGGGGTGAACACTGAAGCTTTCTTT.

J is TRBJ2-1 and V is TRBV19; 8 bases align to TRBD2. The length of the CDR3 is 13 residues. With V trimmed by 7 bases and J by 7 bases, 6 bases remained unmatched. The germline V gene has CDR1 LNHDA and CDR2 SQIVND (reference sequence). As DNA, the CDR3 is TGTGCCAGTATGTCGCCGGGGGGGAATGAGCAGTTCTTC. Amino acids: CASMSPGGNEQFF.

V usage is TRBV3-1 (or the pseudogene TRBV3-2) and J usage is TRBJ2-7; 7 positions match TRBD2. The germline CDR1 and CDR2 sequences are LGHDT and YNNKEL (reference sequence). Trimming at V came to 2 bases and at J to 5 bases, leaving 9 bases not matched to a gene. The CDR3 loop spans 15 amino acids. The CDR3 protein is CASSQTPGGGNEQYF. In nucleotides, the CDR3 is TGTGCCAGCAGCCAAACCCCGGGAGGCGGGAACGAGCAGTACTTC.

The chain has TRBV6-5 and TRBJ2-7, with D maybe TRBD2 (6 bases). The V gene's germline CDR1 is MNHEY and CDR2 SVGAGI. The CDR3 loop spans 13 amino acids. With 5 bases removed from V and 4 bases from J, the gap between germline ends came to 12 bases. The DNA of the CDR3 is TGTGCCAGCAGTCCACAGGAGGGGTACGAGCAGTACTTC. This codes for CASSPQEGYEQYF.

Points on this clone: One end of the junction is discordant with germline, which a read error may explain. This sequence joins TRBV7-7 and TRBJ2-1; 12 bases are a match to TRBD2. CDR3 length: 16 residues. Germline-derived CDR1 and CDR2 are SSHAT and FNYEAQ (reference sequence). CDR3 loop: CASSLDSSGRGDEQFF. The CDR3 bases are TGTGCTAGCAGCTTAGACTCTAGCGGGAGGGGGGATGAGCAGTTCTTC.

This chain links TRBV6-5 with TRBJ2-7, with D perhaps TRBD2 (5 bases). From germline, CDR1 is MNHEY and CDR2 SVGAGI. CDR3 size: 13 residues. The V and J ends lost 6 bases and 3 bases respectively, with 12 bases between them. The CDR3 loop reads CASSPLAGYEQYF. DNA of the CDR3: TGTGCCAGCAGCCCCCTTGCGGGCTACGAGCAGTACTTC.

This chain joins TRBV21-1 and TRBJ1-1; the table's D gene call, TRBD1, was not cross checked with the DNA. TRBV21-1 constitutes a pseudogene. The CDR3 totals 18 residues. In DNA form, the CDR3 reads TGTGCCAGCAGCAACAACCCCAGGGGGTCACGAGGTAACACTGAAGCTTTCTTT. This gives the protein CASSNNPRGSRGNTEAFF.

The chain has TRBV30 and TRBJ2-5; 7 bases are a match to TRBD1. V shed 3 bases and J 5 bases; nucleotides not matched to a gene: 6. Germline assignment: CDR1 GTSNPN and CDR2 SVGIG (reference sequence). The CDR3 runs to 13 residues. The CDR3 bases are TGTGCCTGGAGGAACAGGGGATCGGAGACCCAGTACTTC. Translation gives CAWRNRGSETQYF.